A selection of T cell receptor beta chains follows, all from one sample in a study of CD8 T cells in ankylosing spondylitis. From the 5' RACE reads, TCRdb called clonotypes with MiXCR, one entry per CDR3 protein. The sample consists of some 450,000 distinct CDR3 sequences, roughly 15% of them appearing once. Sequenced material: blood, either unsorted or a sorted T cell fraction (not recorded which). The receptors were gathered from a male donor with ankylosing spondylitis. Each CDR3 is given with its conserved first and last residue. The order of the fields is clone size, J gene, D gene, V gene, CDR3 protein, CDR3 DNA. D genes are given only for firm matches. Rows give clone size only sometimes, using once, few, many, or a class for an expanded clone.

abundance: few
j_gene: TRBJ1-1
d_gene: .
v_gene: TRBV4-1
CDR3aa: CASSPPTPELYNTEAFF
CDR3nt: TGCGCCAGCAGCCCACCAACCCCAGAACTTTATAACACTGAAGCTTTCTTT

abundance: few
j_gene: TRBJ1-2
d_gene: TRBD1
v_gene: TRBV7-9
CDR3aa: CASSRTTGGNYGYTF
CDR3nt: TGTGCCAGCAGTCGAACGACAGGGGGCAATTATGGCTACACCTTC

abundance: few
j_gene: TRBJ2-3
d_gene: TRBD2
v_gene: TRBV3-1
CDR3aa: CASSQGLAGGQDTQYF
CDR3nt: TGTGCCAGCAGCCAAGGACTAGCGGGAGGTCAGGATACGCAGTATTTT

abundance: few
j_gene: TRBJ1-2
d_gene: TRBD1
v_gene: TRBV30
CDR3aa: CAWDRANNYGYTF
CDR3nt: TGTGCCTGGGACAGGGCGAATAACTATGGCTACACCTTC

abundance: .
j_gene: TRBJ1-5
d_gene: .
v_gene: TRBV15
CDR3aa: CATSREFGNQPQHF
CDR3nt: TGTGCCACCAGCAGGGAGTTTGGCAATCAGCCCCAGCATTTT

abundance: many
j_gene: TRBJ2-3
d_gene: .
v_gene: TRBV7-2
CDR3aa: CASSPEPTDTQYF
CDR3nt: TGTGCCAGCAGCCCGGAACCGACAGATACGCAGTATTTT

abundance: many
j_gene: TRBJ1-2
d_gene: .
v_gene: TRBV12-3/TRBV12-4
CDR3aa: CASSLSGVPRLNLRGYTF
CDR3nt: TGTGCCAGCAGTTTAAGTGGCGTCCCCCGACTGAATCTGAGGGGCTACACCTTC

abundance: few
j_gene: TRBJ1-6
d_gene: .
v_gene: TRBV9
CDR3aa: CASSVDWGSSSPLHF
CDR3nt: TGTGCCAGCAGCGTAGATTGGGGTTCAAGTTCACCCCTCCACTTT

abundance: many
j_gene: TRBJ1-3
d_gene: .
v_gene: TRBV3-1
CDR3aa: CASSQGSSGNTIYF
CDR3nt: TGTGCCAGCAGCCAGGGGAGCTCTGGAAACACCATATATTTT

abundance: many
j_gene: TRBJ1-4
d_gene: TRBD1
v_gene: TRBV20-1
CDR3aa: CSAPTGGHGEKLFF
CDR3nt: TGCAGTGCTCCGACAGGGGGACATGGTGAAAAACTGTTTTTT

abundance: few
j_gene: TRBJ2-7
d_gene: TRBD1
v_gene: TRBV18
CDR3aa: CASSLHPGQGYEQYF
CDR3nt: TGTGCCAGCTCCCTCCATCCGGGACAGGGCTACGAGCAGTACTTC

abundance: .
j_gene: TRBJ2-5
d_gene: .
v_gene: TRBV5-5
CDR3aa: CASSWSTLETQYF
CDR3nt: TGTGCCAGCAGCTGGTCCACATTGGAGACCCAGTACTTC

abundance: .
j_gene: TRBJ1-1
d_gene: TRBD1
v_gene: TRBV5-1
CDR3aa: CASSFAGQASAFF
CDR3nt: TGCGCCAGCAGCTTCGCGGGACAGGCCTCAGCTTTCTTT

abundance: .
j_gene: TRBJ2-5
d_gene: .
v_gene: TRBV28
CDR3aa: CASSSSRGRSGKTQYF
CDR3nt: TGTGCCAGCAGTTCCTCCAGGGGCAGGTCTGGGAAGACCCAGTACTTC

abundance: many
j_gene: TRBJ2-2
d_gene: .
v_gene: TRBV7-2
CDR3aa: CATRVERELFF
CDR3nt: TGTGCCACCCGGGTAGAGCGGGAGCTGTTTTTT

abundance: many
j_gene: TRBJ2-5
d_gene: TRBD2
v_gene: TRBV29-1
CDR3aa: CSVEDRGGTEETQYF
CDR3nt: TGCAGCGTTGAAGATCGCGGGGGGACGGAAGAGACCCAGTACTTC

abundance: .
j_gene: TRBJ1-3
d_gene: .
v_gene: TRBV20-1
CDR3aa: CSAPPDGLSGNTIYF
CDR3nt: TGCAGTGCTCCTCCAGACGGGCTCTCTGGAAACACCATATATTTT

abundance: .
j_gene: TRBJ1-4
d_gene: TRBD1
v_gene: TRBV7-9
CDR3aa: CASSPGTDALFEKLFF
CDR3nt: TGTGCCAGCAGCCCCGGGACAGATGCCCTTTTTGAAAAACTGTTTTTT

abundance: few
j_gene: TRBJ2-1
d_gene: .
v_gene: TRBV12-3/TRBV12-4
CDR3aa: CASRVGNEQFF
CDR3nt: TGTGCCAGCCGGGTGGGGAATGAGCAGTTCTTC

abundance: few
j_gene: TRBJ2-3
d_gene: .
v_gene: TRBV12-3/TRBV12-4
CDR3aa: CASSHGPGGTDTQYF
CDR3nt: TGTGCCAGCAGCCATGGCCCGGGAGGCACAGATACGCAGTATTTT

abundance: few
j_gene: TRBJ1-3
d_gene: .
v_gene: TRBV4-1
CDR3aa: CASSQVGQSSGNTIYF
CDR3nt: TGCGCCAGCAGCCAAGTCGGACAGAGCTCTGGAAACACCATATATTTT

abundance: .
j_gene: TRBJ2-1
d_gene: TRBD1
v_gene: TRBV6-5
CDR3aa: CASSYSWTGGSYNEQFF
CDR3nt: TGTGCCAGCAGTTACTCGTGGACAGGGGGCTCCTACAATGAGCAGTTCTTC

abundance: .
j_gene: TRBJ2-7
d_gene: .
v_gene: TRBV7-9
CDR3aa: CASSHPGGGDEQYF
CDR3nt: TGTGCCAGCAGCCACCCGGGCGGCGGTGACGAGCAGTACTTC

abundance: .
j_gene: TRBJ2-7
d_gene: .
v_gene: TRBV7-2
CDR3aa: CASRLNGAYEQYF
CDR3nt: TGTGCCAGCAGACTAAATGGAGCCTACGAGCAGTACTTC

abundance: .
j_gene: TRBJ1-2
d_gene: TRBD1
v_gene: TRBV28
CDR3aa: CASSLRDSGVYGYTF
CDR3nt: TGTGCCAGCAGTTTAAGGGACAGTGGGGTCTATGGCTACACCTTC

abundance: .
j_gene: TRBJ2-5
d_gene: TRBD1
v_gene: TRBV4-1
CDR3aa: CATGTGTQETQYF
CDR3nt: TGCGCCACTGGGACAGGGACTCAAGAGACCCAGTACTTC

abundance: .
j_gene: TRBJ2-3
d_gene: .
v_gene: TRBV20-1
CDR3aa: CSAITGARGTDTQYF
CDR3nt: TGCAGTGCCATAACGGGTGCGCGGGGCACAGATACGCAGTATTTT

abundance: .
j_gene: TRBJ1-1
d_gene: TRBD1
v_gene: TRBV5-1
CDR3aa: CASSLLGQGRNTEAFF
CDR3nt: TGCGCCAGCAGCTTGCTCGGACAGGGGAGGAACACTGAAGCTTTCTTT

abundance: few
j_gene: TRBJ1-5
d_gene: .
v_gene: TRBV30
CDR3aa: CAWSHGQGQDQPQHF
CDR3nt: TGTGCCTGGAGTCATGGGCAGGGACAAGATCAGCCCCAGCATTTT